Listed below are T cell receptor beta chains from one sample, sequenced in a study of cytomegalovirus exposure and HLA in healthy donors. Sequencing used immunoSEQ multiplex PCR; TCRdb keeps in-frame clones, though not all of them. The sample carries some 150,000 clones, approximately 78% recorded once. The specimen was PBMCs. Source of these receptors: a woman between 25 and 40 years old in good health and CMV-seropositive. The CDR3 runs from the conserved cysteine through the conserved F or W. Each record gives: J gene, V gene, clone size, D gene, CDR3 protein, CDR3 DNA. D genes are given only for firm matches. Rows give clone size only sometimes, using once, few, many, or a class for an expanded clone.

j_call: TRBJ1-1; v_call: TRBV5-1; clone_size: .; d_call: TRBD1; cdr3_aa: CASSWGTGARMNTEAFF; cdr3_nt: TGCGCCAGCAGCTGGGGGACAGGCGCCCGGATGAACACTGAAGCTTTCTTT
j_call: TRBJ2-7; v_call: TRBV27; clone_size: .; d_call: .; cdr3_aa: CASSSRTDYYEQYF; cdr3_nt: TGTGCCAGCAGTTCCCGGACAGATTACTACGAGCAGTACTTC
j_call: TRBJ1-1; v_call: TRBV7-9; clone_size: once; d_call: .; cdr3_aa: CSSSLSRDTEAFF; cdr3_nt: TGTTCCAGCAGCTTATCACGGGACACTGAAGCTTTCTTT
j_call: TRBJ2-2; v_call: TRBV29-1; clone_size: .; d_call: .; cdr3_aa: CSVVVDSANTGELFF; cdr3_nt: TGCAGCGTTGTGGTGGACAGTGCGAACACCGGGGAGCTGTTTTTT
j_call: TRBJ2-7; v_call: TRBV6-1; clone_size: .; d_call: TRBD1; cdr3_aa: CASSGYRGEQYF; cdr3_nt: TGTGCCAGCAGTGGATACAGGGGCGAGCAGTACTTC
j_call: TRBJ2-3; v_call: TRBV2; clone_size: .; d_call: TRBD1; cdr3_aa: CASSDRQGVTDTQYF; cdr3_nt: TGTGCCAGCAGTGATAGACAGGGGGTGACAGATACGCAGTATTTT
j_call: TRBJ2-1; v_call: TRBV5-1; clone_size: .; d_call: .; cdr3_aa: CASADRSSYNEQFF; cdr3_nt: TGCGCCAGCGCCGACAGGAGCTCCTACAATGAGCAGTTCTTC
j_call: TRBJ2-3; v_call: TRBV4-3; clone_size: .; d_call: .; cdr3_aa: CASSQATLARRDTQYF; cdr3_nt: TGCGCCAGCAGCCAAGCAACTCTAGCGAGGCGGGATACGCAGTATTTT
j_call: TRBJ1-1; v_call: TRBV11-2; clone_size: .; d_call: .; cdr3_aa: CASSLRGASPEAFF; cdr3_nt: TGTGCCAGCAGCTTACGGGGGGCGTCCCCTGAAGCTTTCTTT
j_call: TRBJ2-7; v_call: TRBV28; clone_size: .; d_call: TRBD1; cdr3_aa: CASSLRAGDSAPSYEQYF; cdr3_nt: TGTGCCAGCAGTTTAAGGGCCGGGGACAGCGCTCCCTCCTACGAGCAGTACTTC
j_call: TRBJ1-1; v_call: TRBV6-1; clone_size: .; d_call: .; cdr3_aa: CASSEAARDLNTEAFF; cdr3_nt: TGTGCCAGCAGTGAAGCAGCCCGGGATTTGAACACTGAAGCTTTCTTT
j_call: TRBJ1-3; v_call: TRBV9; clone_size: .; d_call: .; cdr3_aa: CASSVASRGSGNTIYF; cdr3_nt: TGTGCCAGCAGCGTAGCAAGCAGGGGATCTGGAAACACCATATATTTT
j_call: TRBJ1-1; v_call: TRBV2; clone_size: .; d_call: TRBD1; cdr3_aa: CASRIQGSYTEAFF; cdr3_nt: TGTGCCAGCAGAATACAGGGGTCGTACACTGAAGCTTTCTTT
j_call: TRBJ2-5; v_call: TRBV7-3; clone_size: once; d_call: .; cdr3_aa: CASTFLTGGATETQYF; cdr3_nt: TGTGCCAGCACATTCTTGACGGGGGGCGCGACGGAGACCCAGTACTTC
j_call: TRBJ2-2; v_call: TRBV7-9; clone_size: .; d_call: TRBD1; cdr3_aa: CASSWDRGLRFGELFF; cdr3_nt: TGTGCCAGCAGCTGGGACAGGGGTTTACGATTCGGGGAGCTGTTTTTT
j_call: TRBJ1-1; v_call: TRBV2; clone_size: once; d_call: .; cdr3_aa: CASKPDSNTEAFF; cdr3_nt: TGTGCCAGCAAACCGGACAGTAACACTGAAGCTTTCTTT
j_call: TRBJ2-7; v_call: TRBV5-1; clone_size: once; d_call: .; cdr3_aa: CASSLVSRSYEQYF; cdr3_nt: TGCGCCAGCAGCTTGGTGTCCAGATCCTACGAGCAGTACTTC
j_call: TRBJ1-5; v_call: TRBV7-8; clone_size: .; d_call: .; cdr3_aa: CASSLDWGGIDNQPQHF; cdr3_nt: TGTGCCAGCAGCTTAGATTGGGGAGGAATAGACAATCAGCCCCAGCATTTT
j_call: TRBJ1-4; v_call: TRBV25-1; clone_size: .; d_call: .; cdr3_aa: CASSVSGQDNEKLFF; cdr3_nt: TGTGCCAGCAGTGTTTCGGGACAAGATAATGAAAAACTGTTTTTT
j_call: TRBJ2-7; v_call: TRBV11-2; clone_size: few; d_call: TRBD1; cdr3_aa: CASSLGRSETGVYEQYF; cdr3_nt: TGTGCCAGCAGCTTAGGCCGGTCCGAGACAGGGGTCTACGAGCAGTACTTC
j_call: TRBJ2-2; v_call: TRBV5-6; clone_size: .; d_call: TRBD2; cdr3_aa: CASSSAGGPNTGELFF; cdr3_nt: TGTGCCAGCAGCTCTGCGGGGGGGCCGAACACCGGGGAGCTGTTTTTT
j_call: TRBJ2-7; v_call: TRBV7-9; clone_size: .; d_call: .; cdr3_aa: CASSSNRDTIYEQYF; cdr3_nt: TGTGCCAGCAGCTCAAACCGGGACACCATCTACGAGCAGTACTTC